Below, 10 T cell receptor beta chains from the same sample are listed, as sequenced in a study of T cell changes during pregnancy in multiple sclerosis. Some clones are missing from TCRdb's copy, which holds only in-frame ones; the method was immunoSEQ multiplex PCR. The sample records about 40,000 clones, more than 85% being singletons. The sequences come from CD8+ T cells from peripheral blood mononuclear cells, collected before pregnancy. These receptors all stem from a female donor with multiple sclerosis, enrolled in a pregnancy study.

CDR3 coding DNA: TGTGCCAGCAGCTCAGGTGGGGGGTTGGAGCCCCAGCATTTT. This encodes CASSSGGGLEPQHF. The chain is built from TRBV7-9 and TRBJ1-5; D is possibly TRBD1 (5 bases). Trimming stripped 4 bases from V and 8 bases from J, with 15 bases between. Germline loops: CDR1 SEHNR, CDR2 FQNEAQ (reference sequence). The CDR3 spans 14 residues.

This clone was observed a few times. This chain links TRBV28 with TRBJ2-3; 13 positions match TRBD2. Trimming cost V 6 bases and J 5 bases; bases outside gene matches: 5. The germline CDR1 and CDR2 sequences are MDHEN and SYDVKM. The CDR3 is made up of 15 amino acids. This CDR3 reads CASRRTSGRGDTQYF. CDR3 nucleotides: TGTGCCAGCAGGCGGACTAGCGGGAGAGGAGATACGCAGTATTTT.

As for this clone: Compared with germline, one end of the junction differs, possibly owing to a read error. The chain is built from TRBV7-7 and TRBJ2-7; D may be TRBD2 (5 bases). Germline-derived CDR1 and CDR2 are SSHAT and FNYEAQ (reference sequence). This CDR3 is built from 13 residues. CDR3 in DNA: TGTGCTAGCAGCTTAGTTTACGGGGACGAGCAGTACTTC. Its translation is CASSLVYGDEQYF.

The chain recombines TRBV27 with TRBJ2-7; 7 positions agree with TRBD1. The length of the CDR3 is 17 residues. The germline V gene encodes CDR1 MNHEY and CDR2 SMNVEV (reference sequence). V trimming: 4 bases; J trimming: 5 bases; junction bases outside the gene matches: 17. The CDR3 loop reads CASSSVKTGLISNEQYF. The DNA for the CDR3 is TGTGCCAGCAGTTCTGTAAAGACAGGGTTAATCTCGAACGAGCAGTACTTC.

The chain is built from TRBV13 and TRBJ2-4; 8 bases agree with TRBD2. Germline V lookup: CDR1 PRHDT, CDR2 FYEKMQ (reference sequence). This CDR3 spans 19 amino acids. Losses at the gene ends were 3 bases for V and 0 bases for J; bases not matched to a gene: 13. The CDR3 loop reads CASSFMDGGSGIAKNIQYF. CDR3 DNA: TGTGCCAGCAGCTTTATGGATGGTGGTAGCGGGATAGCCAAAAACATTCAGTACTTC.

The chain combines TRBV18 with TRBJ2-7; 9 nucleotides match TRBD2. The length of the CDR3 is 15 residues. The J segment lost 4 bases and the V segment lost 0 bases, leaving 4 bases of the junction unmatched. Germline values: CDR1 KGHSH, CDR2 LQKENI. The CDR3 is CASSPPSGRLYEQYF. CDR3 nucleotides: TGTGCCAGCTCACCACCGAGCGGGAGGTTGTACGAGCAGTACTTC.

CDR3 amino acids: CASSIGTGYGPMGEQFF. Here the CDR3 DNA reads TGTGCCAGTAGTATCGGGACAGGGTACGGGCCTATGGGTGAGCAGTTCTTC. This sequence joins TRBV19 and TRBJ2-1, with 9 bases that match TRBD1. With V trimmed by 3 bases and J by 9 bases, 15 bases remained unmatched. Germline values: CDR1 LNHDA, CDR2 SQIVND (reference sequence). The length of the CDR3 is 17 residues.

This clone was seen only once. This chain connects TRBV4-2 to TRBJ2-3; no definite D call. From germline, CDR1 is LGHNA and CDR2 YNFKEQ. CDR3 size: 20 residues. Trimming left V 4 bases short and J 2 bases short, with 28 bases between. The CDR3 nucleotides read TGTGCCAGCAGCCGAGATTTAGTTTGGATGATAGCCGAGTCCACAGATACGCAGTATTTT. Amino acids: CASSRDLVWMIAESTDTQYF.

The V and J genes are TRBV28 and TRBJ1-1, with no clear D. This CDR3 region has 13 residues. Germline V gene lookup returns CDR1 MDHEN and CDR2 SYDVKM. Trimming removed 10 bases from V and 5 bases from J, with 17 bases in between. The CDR3 DNA follows: TGTGCCACCCAGTCGACGACGAGGACTGAAGCTTTCTTT. This encodes CATQSTTRTEAFF.

This rearrangement joins TRBV19 to TRBJ2-7; 8 bases agree with TRBD2. This CDR3 spans 14 amino acids. Trimming cost V 5 bases and J 5 bases; bases outside gene matches: 8. The germline gives CDR1 LNHDA, CDR2 SQIVND (reference sequence). The CDR3 bases are TGTGCCAGTAGTCTGCTTAGCGGGACCAACGAGCAGTACTTC. This codes for CASSLLSGTNEQYF.